The sequence of this T cell receptor (beta chain) was determined in a study of T-cell reconstitution after alpha-beta-depleted transplantation in children. Unique molecular identifiers featured in how the TCRbeta library was prepared. TCRdb redid the calling of the PCR reads with MiXCR, one entry per CDR3 protein. The data contain some 220,000 distinct CDR3 sequences, around 9.9% of them singletons. Trimming took off 4 bases at V and 4 bases at J, with 10 bases between the two ends. The length of the CDR3 is 13 residues. Germline CDR1 reads SQVTM; CDR2 reads ANQGSEA. Findings of the study overall: When one year had passed after transplant, most T-cell counts and diversity came from newly produced T cells.

This clonotype came up many times. No antigen is known for it. J is TRBJ1-4 and V is TRBV29-1, with D possibly being TRBD1 (6 bases). Sequences were derived from PBMCs, sampled before TCRalphabeta/CD19-depleted stem cell transplant. The clonotype originates from a child under two years old with acute myeloid leukemia, due to receive a stem cell transplant. CDR3 DNA: TGCAGCGTTGGAGGGGGAAGTAATGAAAAACTGTTTTTT. It is translated as CSVGGGSNEKLFF.